Listed below are T cell receptor beta chains from one sample, sequenced in a study of beta chain features in type 1 diabetes. Clones were sequenced by immunoSEQ multiplex PCR, and TCRdb holds only the in-frame ones, with some missing. The sample has 200,000 to 250,000 clones; 9% to 10% are singletons. The sample consisted of naive CD4+ T cells from blood. These receptors came from a woman between 18 and 29 years old in good health. The CDR3 runs from the conserved cysteine through the conserved F or W. The D gene is left open where the match is weak. Some rows mark clone size as missing; the rest say once, few, many or name a class of expanded clone.

cdr3_aa: CAWSEGRANGYTF
cdr3_nt: TGTGCCTGGAGTGAGGGCAGGGCCAATGGCTACACCTTC
d_call: NA
v_call: TRBV30
clone_size: NA
j_call: TRBJ1-2

cdr3_aa: CASSPNGPRGPQPQHF
cdr3_nt: TGTGCCAGCAGCCCGAACGGACCCAGGGGCCCCCAGCCCCAGCATTTT
d_call: NA
v_call: TRBV28
clone_size: few
j_call: TRBJ1-5

cdr3_aa: CASSLLLTSGETQYF
cdr3_nt: TGTGCCAGCAGCTTACTTTTGACTAGTGGGGAGACCCAGTACTTC
d_call: NA
v_call: TRBV11-2
clone_size: NA
j_call: TRBJ2-5

cdr3_aa: CASSFGQGPSYEQYF
cdr3_nt: TGCGCCAGCAGCTTCGGACAGGGACCCTCCTACGAGCAGTACTTC
d_call: TRBD1
v_call: TRBV5-1
clone_size: few
j_call: TRBJ2-7

cdr3_aa: CASSRNQQGDEKLFF
cdr3_nt: TGTGCCAGCAGCCGGAACCAGCAGGGGGACGAAAAACTGTTTTTT
d_call: TRBD1
v_call: TRBV5-4
clone_size: NA
j_call: TRBJ1-4

cdr3_aa: CASSLVGQTADTQYF
cdr3_nt: TGCGCCAGCAGCTTGGTGGGACAGACTGCAGATACGCAGTATTTT
d_call: TRBD1
v_call: TRBV5-1
clone_size: NA
j_call: TRBJ2-3

cdr3_aa: CASSYGTGNYEQYF
cdr3_nt: TGTGCCAGCAGTTACGGGACAGGGAACTACGAGCAGTACTTC
d_call: TRBD1
v_call: TRBV5-5
clone_size: NA
j_call: TRBJ2-7

cdr3_aa: CASSYSYRMGYEQYF
cdr3_nt: TGTGCCAGCAGTTACTCGTACAGGATGGGCTACGAGCAGTACTTC
d_call: NA
v_call: TRBV6-5
clone_size: NA
j_call: TRBJ2-7

cdr3_aa: CAWSVRGSGYTF
cdr3_nt: TGTGCCTGGAGTGTACGCGGGTCTGGCTACACCTTC
d_call: NA
v_call: TRBV30
clone_size: few
j_call: TRBJ1-2

cdr3_aa: CATSRGRTGGLQPQHF
cdr3_nt: TGTGCCACCAGCAGAGGAAGGACAGGGGGCCTCCAGCCCCAGCATTTT
d_call: TRBD1
v_call: TRBV15
clone_size: few
j_call: TRBJ1-5

cdr3_aa: CASSLVGLAGGHSEQFF
cdr3_nt: TGTGCCAGCAGCTTAGTCGGGCTAGCGGGGGGGCATAGTGAGCAGTTCTTC
d_call: TRBD2
v_call: TRBV7-8
clone_size: NA
j_call: TRBJ2-1

cdr3_aa: CASSPVGGYTEAFF
cdr3_nt: TGCGCCAGCAGCCCCGTTGGAGGGTACACTGAAGCTTTCTTT
d_call: NA
v_call: TRBV5-1
clone_size: few
j_call: TRBJ1-1

cdr3_aa: CASRPTENTEAFF
cdr3_nt: TGTGCCAGCAGACCGACAGAGAACACTGAAGCTTTCTTT
d_call: NA
v_call: TRBV2
clone_size: few
j_call: TRBJ1-1

cdr3_aa: CASSLGNNLNTEAFF
cdr3_nt: TGTGCCAGCAGCTTGGGCAACAACCTGAACACTGAAGCTTTCTTT
d_call: NA
v_call: TRBV5-4
clone_size: NA
j_call: TRBJ1-1

cdr3_aa: CASSPVAGVPHTQYF
cdr3_nt: TGTGCCAGCAGCCCAGTAGCGGGAGTTCCCCACACGCAGTACTTC
d_call: TRBD2
v_call: TRBV9
clone_size: NA
j_call: TRBJ2-7

cdr3_aa: CARRASGRSSDTQYF
cdr3_nt: TGTGCCAGGCGGGCTAGCGGGAGAAGCTCAGATACGCAGTATTTT
d_call: TRBD2
v_call: TRBV6-5
clone_size: few
j_call: TRBJ2-3

cdr3_aa: CASTLGRGNEKLFF
cdr3_nt: TGTGCCAGCACCTTGGGGAGGGGTAATGAAAAACTGTTTTTT
d_call: NA
v_call: TRBV7-8
clone_size: NA
j_call: TRBJ1-4